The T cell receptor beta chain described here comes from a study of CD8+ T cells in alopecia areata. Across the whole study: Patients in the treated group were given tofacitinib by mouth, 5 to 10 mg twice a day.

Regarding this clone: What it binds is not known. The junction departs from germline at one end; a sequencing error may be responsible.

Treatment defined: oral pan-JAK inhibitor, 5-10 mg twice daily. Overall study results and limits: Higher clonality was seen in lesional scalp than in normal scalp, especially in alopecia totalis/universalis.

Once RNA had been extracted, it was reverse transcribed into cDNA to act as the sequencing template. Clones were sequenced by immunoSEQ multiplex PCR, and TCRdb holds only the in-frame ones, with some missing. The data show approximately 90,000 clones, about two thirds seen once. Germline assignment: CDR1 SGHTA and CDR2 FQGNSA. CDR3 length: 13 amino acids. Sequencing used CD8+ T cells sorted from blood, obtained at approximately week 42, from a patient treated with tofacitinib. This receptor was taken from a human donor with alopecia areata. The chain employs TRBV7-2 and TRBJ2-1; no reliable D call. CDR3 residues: CASSQSLLNEQFF. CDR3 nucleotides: TGCGCCAGCAGCCAGTCACTCCTCAATGAGCAGTTCTTC.